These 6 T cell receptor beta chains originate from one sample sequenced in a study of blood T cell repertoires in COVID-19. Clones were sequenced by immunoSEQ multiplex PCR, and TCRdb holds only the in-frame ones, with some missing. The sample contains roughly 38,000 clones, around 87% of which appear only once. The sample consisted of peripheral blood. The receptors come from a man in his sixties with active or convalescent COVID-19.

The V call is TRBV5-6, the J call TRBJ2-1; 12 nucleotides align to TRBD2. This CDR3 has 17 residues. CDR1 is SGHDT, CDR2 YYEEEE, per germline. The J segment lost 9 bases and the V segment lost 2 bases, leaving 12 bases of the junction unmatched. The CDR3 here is CASSFYFASGRASEQFF. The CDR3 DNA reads TGTGCCAGCAGCTTTTACTTCGCTAGCGGGAGGGCCAGTGAGCAGTTCTTC.

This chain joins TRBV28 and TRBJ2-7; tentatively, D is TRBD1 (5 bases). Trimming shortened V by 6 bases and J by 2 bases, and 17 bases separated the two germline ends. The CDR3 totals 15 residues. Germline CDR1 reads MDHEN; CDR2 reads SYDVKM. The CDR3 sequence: CASSISWGSAYEQYF. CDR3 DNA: TGTGCCAGCAGCATCTCATGGGGCAGCGCCTACGAGCAGTACTTC.

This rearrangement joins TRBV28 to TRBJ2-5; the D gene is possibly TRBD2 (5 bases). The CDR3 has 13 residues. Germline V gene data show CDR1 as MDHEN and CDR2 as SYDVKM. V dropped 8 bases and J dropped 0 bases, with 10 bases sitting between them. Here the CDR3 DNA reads TGTGCCAGCCTCGGGGAAAACCAAGAGACCCAGTACTTC. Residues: CASLGENQETQYF.

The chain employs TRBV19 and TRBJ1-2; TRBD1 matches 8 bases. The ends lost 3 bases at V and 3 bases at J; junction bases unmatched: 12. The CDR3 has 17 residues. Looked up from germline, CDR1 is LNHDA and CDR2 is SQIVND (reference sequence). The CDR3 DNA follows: TGTGCCAGTAGTATTCGTTTAGGGACAGGAAATGACTATGGCTACACCTTC. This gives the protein CASSIRLGTGNDYGYTF.

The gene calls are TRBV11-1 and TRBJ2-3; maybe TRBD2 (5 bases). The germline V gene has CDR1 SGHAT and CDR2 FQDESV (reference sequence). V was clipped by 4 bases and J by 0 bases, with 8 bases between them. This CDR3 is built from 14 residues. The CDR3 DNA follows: TGTGCCAGCAGCTCACGCGGGAGCACAGATACGCAGTATTTT. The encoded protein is CASSSRGSTDTQYF.

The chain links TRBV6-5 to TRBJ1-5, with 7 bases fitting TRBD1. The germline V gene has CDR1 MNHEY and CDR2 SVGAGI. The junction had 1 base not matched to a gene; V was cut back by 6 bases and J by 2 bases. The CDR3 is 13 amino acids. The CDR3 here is CASRGQGNQPQHF. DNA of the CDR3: TGTGCCAGCAGAGGACAGGGCAATCAGCCCCAGCATTTT.